This T cell receptor (beta chain) was retrieved from a study of blood T cell repertoires in COVID-19. Study information: Acute and convalescent COVID-19 samples came from the United States, Italy and Spain.

In germline, CDR1 is SGHTA, CDR2 FQGNSA. J gave up 10 bases and V 5 bases, and 9 bases lay outside the gene matches. This CDR3 region has 14 residues. Clones were read by immunoSEQ multiplex PCR, and TCRdb kept only the in-frame ones, dropping some. The sample holds about 160,000 clones, roughly 88% seen once. Followed longitudinally, the Seattle patients had been enrolled during active infection. The chain couples TRBV7-2 to TRBJ2-1; 9 nucleotides match TRBD2. The TCR sequence derives from a man older than 75 with COVID-19, enrolled during active disease. The sample comprised peripheral blood. CDR3 amino acids: CASSALAGVREQFF. The CDR3 bases are TGTGCCAGCAGCGCCTTAGCGGGGGTGCGGGAGCAGTTCTTC.